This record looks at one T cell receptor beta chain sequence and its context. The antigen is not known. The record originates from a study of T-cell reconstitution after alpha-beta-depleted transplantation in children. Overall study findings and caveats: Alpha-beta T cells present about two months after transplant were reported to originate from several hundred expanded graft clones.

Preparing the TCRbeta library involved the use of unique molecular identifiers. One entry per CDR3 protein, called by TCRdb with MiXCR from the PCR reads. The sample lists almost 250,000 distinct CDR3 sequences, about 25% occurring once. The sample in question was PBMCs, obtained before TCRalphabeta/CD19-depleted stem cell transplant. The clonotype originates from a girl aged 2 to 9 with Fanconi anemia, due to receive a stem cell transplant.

CDR3 nucleotide sequence: TGCAGCGTAGCAGGGGGCTGGGGCTATGGCTACACCTTC. Translating gives CSVAGGWGYGYTF. This rearrangement joins TRBV29-1 to TRBJ1-2, with TRBD1 matching over 8 bases. Germline trimming cut 6 bases from V and 4 bases from J; bases unmatched to any gene: 7. Germline CDR1 is SQVTM and CDR2 is ANQGSEA. The CDR3 contains 13 residues.